A single sample gave rise to the 13 T cell receptor beta chains below, sequenced in a study of blood T cells in healthy people across ages. The second PCR ran about 7 to 12 cycles with a sample-barcoded 5' primer and J-beta primers. A single record per CDR3 protein comes from TCRdb applying MiXCR to the 5' RACE reads. There are more than 650,000 distinct CDR3 sequences in the sample; about a fifth occur only once, and roughly a fifth lies in the top ten. Sequencing was carried out using blood. The receptors were gathered from a man aged 70-80 years in good health.

V is TRBV18 and J is TRBJ2-5; 9 bases are shared with TRBD1. The end of the DNA aligns better with TRBJ2-1, so the J call may be wrong. The CDR3 is 17 residues long. The germline V gene has CDR1 KGHSH and CDR2 LQKENI. This CDR3 reads CASSPTGGEKGYNEQFF. CDR3 sequence (DNA): TGTGCCAGCTCACCTACAGGGGGCGAAAAAGGCTACAATGAGCAGTTCTTC.

This clonotype appeared many times. J is TRBJ2-7 and V is TRBV27; D ambiguous. V was trimmed by 5 bases and J by 3 bases, leaving 5 bases between them. CDR3 length: 11 amino acids. The germline V gene encodes CDR1 MNHEY and CDR2 SMNVEV (reference sequence). CDR3 sequence: CASSDYYEQYF. The CDR3 region has the DNA TGTGCCAGCAGTGATTACTACGAGCAGTACTTC.

The V gene is TRBV29-1, the J gene TRBJ2-5, with TRBD2 matching 14 bases. The J call is uncertain, as TRBJ2-1 better fits the DNA end. The CDR3 runs 14 residues. Germline CDR1 and CDR2: SQVTM and ANQGSEA. The CDR3: CSVDSGTSGREQFF. The CDR3 DNA reads TGCAGCGTTGATTCTGGGACTAGCGGGAGAGAGCAGTTCTTC.

This clonotype was found a few times. The chain links TRBV10-2 to TRBJ2-5, with D possibly being TRBD1 (6 bases). CDR3 size: 14 residues. Trimming pared 3 bases from V and 1 base from J, leaving 9 bases between. Germline CDR1 reads WSHSY; CDR2 reads SAAADI. The CDR3 DNA follows: TGCGCCAGCAGTGATCAGGGGCTCCAAGAGACCCAGTACTTC. Protein sequence: CASSDQGLQETQYF.

In its sample, this clonotype was seen many times. The J gene is TRBJ2-7, the V gene TRBV3-1; 11 bases fit TRBD2. This CDR3 is 15 amino acids long. Looked up from germline, CDR1 is LGHDT and CDR2 is YNNKEL (reference sequence). Trimming at V came to 4 bases and at J to 5 bases, leaving 7 bases not matched to a gene. The CDR3 DNA reads as TGTGCCAGCAGCCCTCTAGCGGGGGGCCCTAACGAGCAGTACTTC. Its protein is CASSPLAGGPNEQYF.

V usage is TRBV3-1 and J usage is TRBJ2-5; no clear D gene. The CDR3 contains 12 residues. Trimming removed 8 bases at V and 5 bases at J, with 12 bases between. Germline CDR1 and CDR2: LGHDT and YNNKEL (reference sequence). CDR3 DNA sequence: TGTGCCAGCGCTGAAGGCGAGGAGACCCAGTACTTC. This translates into CASAEGEETQYF.

V usage is TRBV4-1 and J usage is TRBJ2-3; D tentatively fits TRBD1 or TRBD2 (5 bases each). Germline V lookup: CDR1 MGHRA, CDR2 YSYEKL. The V end lost 0 bases, the J end lost 4 bases, and 14 bases lay between the germline ends. This CDR3 is built from 16 residues. The CDR3 region is CASSQEGTLLADTQYF. As DNA, the CDR3 is TGCGCCAGCAGCCAAGAAGGGACGCTCCTCGCAGATACGCAGTATTTT.

The chain joins TRBV7-2 to TRBJ2-3; 14 positions agree with TRBD2. Germline assignment: CDR1 SGHTA and CDR2 FQGNSA. J lost 2 bases, V lost 2 bases, and 6 bases had no gene match. This CDR3 is 18 amino acids long. The CDR3 nucleotides read TGTGCCAGCAGCTTAACCCGGACTAGCGGGGGGCTCACAGATACGCAGTATTTT. Translated: CASSLTRTSGGLTDTQYF.

The chain is built from TRBV7-9 and TRBJ2-1; D call uncertain. CDR3 length: 11 amino acids. V dropped 6 bases and J dropped 9 bases, with 9 bases sitting between them. Germline CDR1 is SEHNR and CDR2 is FQNEAQ (reference sequence). Written as DNA, the CDR3 is TGTGCCAGCAGTCTAATAGTTGAGCAGTTCTTC. It specifies CASSLIVEQFF.

The chain carries TRBV7-6 and TRBJ2-1; 7 positions match TRBD2. After removal of 5 bases from V and 6 bases from J, the junction contained 10 bases not matched to a gene. The CDR3 covers 15 residues. Germline V gives CDR1 SGHVS, CDR2 FNYEAQ. CDR3 sequence (DNA): TGTGCCAGCAGCGCCAGTGGGGACTATGGCAATGAGCAGTTCTTC. Protein: CASSASGDYGNEQFF.

The chain couples TRBV5-1 to TRBJ2-1; D perhaps matches TRBD2 (5 bases). Germline CDR1 SGHRS, CDR2 YFSETQ. Trimming removed 0 bases from V and 8 bases from J, with 12 bases in between. The CDR3 is 14 amino acids. CDR3 sequence reads: CASSLGRGWDEQFF. As DNA, the CDR3 is TGCGCCAGCAGCTTGGGACGGGGTTGGGATGAGCAGTTCTTC.

In this sample, this clonotype turned up a few times. The chain uses TRBV4-1 and TRBJ2-7; D assignment may be TRBD1 or TRBD2 (5 bases each). Germline CDR1 MGHRA, CDR2 YSYEKL. The CDR3 runs 18 residues. Deletions cut 0 bases from V and 0 bases from J, with 18 bases between. The CDR3 DNA sequence: TGCGCCAGCAGCCAAGAAAGTTTGTTCGGGACGTACTCCTACGAGCAGTACTTC. Amino acid sequence: CASSQESLFGTYSYEQYF.

This clonotype was seen once. The gene calls are TRBV6-1 and TRBJ1-5; D is ambiguous. In germline, CDR1 is MNHNS, CDR2 SASEGT. The V end lost 7 bases, the J end lost 1 base, and 17 bases lay between the germline ends. This CDR3 contains 16 residues. CDR3 nucleotides: TGTGCCAGCACCCCTATAGGGTTTGCGAGCAATCAGCCCCAGCATTTT. It is translated as CASTPIGFASNQPQHF.